These T cell receptor beta chains were read from a single sample in a study of low-dose radiotherapy and immunotherapy resistance in tumors. Each CDR3 protein gets one entry after TCRdb re-called the reads with MiXCR. The sample gives 95,000 to 100,000 distinct CDR3 sequences, roughly 20% of which show up once; 4.1% is in the top ten. This specimen consisted of PBMCs, obtained after low-dose radiotherapy plus immunotherapy. All receptors derive from a male donor with prostate cancer. Each CDR3 is given without its conserved first and last residue.

v_gene: TRBV30; j_gene: TRBJ2-5; CDR3aa: AGLDEEGQTQY
v_gene: TRBV5-1; j_gene: TRBJ2-3; CDR3aa: ASSFHADTDTQY
v_gene: TRBV29-1; j_gene: TRBJ2-3; CDR3aa: SVLLAGASTDTQY
v_gene: TRBV12-5; j_gene: TRBJ2-5; CDR3aa: ASATRGGNQETQY
v_gene: TRBV25-1; j_gene: TRBJ2-1; CDR3aa: ASRASGGNEQF
v_gene: TRBV7-6; j_gene: TRBJ1-1; CDR3aa: ASSLEDVITEAF
v_gene: TRBV20-1; j_gene: TRBJ2-1; CDR3aa: SASERRGGYNEQF
v_gene: TRBV7-9; j_gene: TRBJ2-7; CDR3aa: ASSPLTDPYEQY
v_gene: TRBV4-2; j_gene: TRBJ2-7; CDR3aa: ASRADPQTPYEQY
v_gene: TRBV2; j_gene: TRBJ2-5; CDR3aa: ASSARLGEETQY
v_gene: TRBV7-6; j_gene: TRBJ1-1; CDR3aa: ASSLPGRGSGGNTEAF
v_gene: TRBV19; j_gene: TRBJ2-3; CDR3aa: ASRDRGRGTDTQY
v_gene: TRBV3-1; j_gene: TRBJ1-2; CDR3aa: ASSQGRSGYT
v_gene: TRBV13; j_gene: TRBJ2-7; CDR3aa: ASSSDRGTGEQY
v_gene: TRBV5-5; j_gene: TRBJ1-4; CDR3aa: ASSASMGGEKLF
v_gene: TRBV10-2; j_gene: TRBJ2-1; CDR3aa: ASSVYNEQF
v_gene: TRBV10-3; j_gene: TRBJ2-1; CDR3aa: AISEQTGQEQF
v_gene: TRBV6-1; j_gene: TRBJ1-2; CDR3aa: ASSDVQGSGYT
v_gene: TRBV14; j_gene: TRBJ1-2; CDR3aa: ASSRSQGADGYT
v_gene: TRBV19; j_gene: TRBJ1-2; CDR3aa: ASRRGNGYT
v_gene: TRBV19; j_gene: TRBJ1-1; CDR3aa: ASSPLRDRSRNTEAF
v_gene: TRBV4-1; j_gene: TRBJ1-2; CDR3aa: ASSPVGQGGKANYGYT
v_gene: TRBV13; j_gene: TRBJ1-2; CDR3aa: ASSLSRAGYT
v_gene: TRBV7-2; j_gene: TRBJ2-2; CDR3aa: ASSLKAGVEAGELF
v_gene: TRBV19; j_gene: TRBJ2-1; CDR3aa: ASGITSYNEQF
v_gene: TRBV4-2; j_gene: TRBJ2-2; CDR3aa: ASSPFVSGGGTGELF
v_gene: TRBV4-1; j_gene: TRBJ1-5; CDR3aa: ASSQTGTATYLQH
v_gene: TRBV30; j_gene: TRBJ2-7; CDR3aa: AWSVRLAGSSYEQY
v_gene: TRBV29-1; j_gene: TRBJ2-2; CDR3aa: SVVVGGGELF
v_gene: TRBV29-1; j_gene: TRBJ2-7; CDR3aa: SVEVGAEQY
v_gene: TRBV2; j_gene: TRBJ2-7; CDR3aa: ASTGTGVSYEQY
v_gene: TRBV15; j_gene: TRBJ2-3; CDR3aa: ATSGTGGSTDTQY
v_gene: TRBV27; j_gene: TRBJ2-3; CDR3aa: ASSLKPGGGKTDTQY